Listed below are T cell receptor beta chains from one sample, sequenced in a study of T cells in Graves' hyperthyroidism and ophthalmopathy. TCRdb re-called the multiplex PCR reads through MiXCR, storing one row per CDR3 protein. The repertoire holds about 540,000 distinct CDR3 sequences, with about 43% as singletons. Material: peripheral blood or thyroid tissue (not recorded which). The receptors come from a woman under 30 with Graves' hyperthyroidism. Each CDR3 is given with its conserved first and last residue. The D gene is left open where the match is weak. Only some rows state a clone size, as once, few, many or a class for expanded clones.

TRBJ2-7 | TRBV20-1 | . | . | TGCAGTGGATTGGGTCGGGATTCGACGACCTACGAGCAGTACTTC | CSGLGRDSTTYEQYF
TRBJ2-7 | TRBV7-3 | . | . | TGTGCCAGCAGCCCTGACACCGGGGACGAGCAGTACTTC | CASSPDTGDEQYF
TRBJ1-5 | TRBV10-3 | . | many | TGTGCCATCAGTGAGGACGGATATAGCAATCAGCCCCAGCATTTT | CAISEDGYSNQPQHF
TRBJ2-7 | TRBV29-1 | . | . | TGCAGCGTTGAACTGACAGGTTCTACCTACGAGCAGTACTTC | CSVELTGSTYEQYF
TRBJ1-2 | TRBV29-1 | . | many | TGCAGCGTTGACAGGGACTCTGGCTACACCTTC | CSVDRDSGYTF
TRBJ1-2 | TRBV25-1 | . | . | TGTGCCAGCAGTGAATTCGGGGAACCTCTTTTCTATGGCTACACCTTC | CASSEFGEPLFYGYTF
TRBJ2-7 | TRBV10-3 | . | . | TGTGCCAGCGGGACTTACTACGAGCAGTACTTC | CASGTYYEQYF
TRBJ1-5 | TRBV6-5 | . | few | TGTGCCAGCAGTGACGAGACAGGCGGTAGTGAGCCCCAGCATTTT | CASSDETGGSEPQHF
TRBJ1-3 | TRBV11-3 | TRBD1 | . | TGTACCAGCAGCTTCCGAGGGACAGGTGATGGAAACACCATATATTTT | CTSSFRGTGDGNTIYF
TRBJ1-2 | TRBV19 | TRBD1 | . | TGTGCCAGTAGTCTCCGACAGGGCGCCGGGTTTGGCTGCACCTTC | CASSLRQGAGFGCTF
TRBJ1-1 | TRBV5-1 | . | . | TGCGCCAGCAGCTTACCCCTGACAGGAAACACTGAAGCTTTCTTT | CASSLPLTGNTEAFF
TRBJ1-1 | TRBV7-2 | TRBD1 | . | TGTGCCAGCAGCCCTCGACAGGGGGGTTTGAACACTGAAGCTTTCTTT | CASSPRQGGLNTEAFF
TRBJ2-3 | TRBV24-1 | TRBD2 | . | TGTGCCACCAGTGCCTTAGCGGGAGCGGATACGCAGTATTTT | CATSALAGADTQYF
TRBJ1-5 | TRBV15 | TRBD1 | . | TGTGCCACCAGCAGTGCTTCAAGGACAGGGGGCTCTCAGCCCCAGCATTTT | CATSSASRTGGSQPQHF
TRBJ1-5 | TRBV2 | . | many | TGTGCCAGCAGTGAACTAGGTCAGGTGGGTCAGCCCCAGCATTTT | CASSELGQVGQPQHF
TRBJ2-7 | TRBV2 | TRBD1 | . | TGTGCCAGCAGTCGAGGGACAGACTCCTACGAGCAGTACTTC | CASSRGTDSYEQYF
TRBJ1-6 | TRBV7-8 | . | many | TGTGCCAGCAGCCCTCGAACGGTGAATTCACCCCTCCACTTT | CASSPRTVNSPLHF
TRBJ2-2 | TRBV7-9 | . | . | TGTGCCAGCAGCATACGTGCGGGGAAGAACACCGGGGAGCTGTTTTTT | CASSIRAGKNTGELFF
TRBJ1-1 | TRBV7-8 | . | many | TGTGCCAGCAACACTTACGACAGGAACACTGAAGCTTTCTTT | CASNTYDRNTEAFF
TRBJ2-7 | TRBV7-2 | TRBD2 | . | TGTGCCAGCCAGGTAGCGGGGCCCTCCTACGAGCGGTACTTC | CASQVAGPSYERYF
TRBJ2-7 | TRBV30 | . | . | TGTGCCTGGACACAGGCGAGCTCCTACGAGCAGTACTTC | CAWTQASSYEQYF
TRBJ1-2 | TRBV7-9 | TRBD1 | . | TGTGCCAGCAGTCCGGAGGGGGCGCGAGGCTGCACCTTC | CASSPEGARGCTF
TRBJ2-5 | TRBV14 | TRBD2 | . | TGTGCCAGCAGCCCTAGCGGGAGAAGGCAAGAGACCCAGTACTTC | CASSPSGRRQETQYF
TRBJ2-5 | TRBV7-2 | . | . | TGTGCCAGCACCCCAAACGGGGGAGGCCCAGAGACCCAGTACTTC | CASTPNGGGPETQYF
TRBJ2-6 | TRBV15 | . | . | TGTGCCACCAGCAGTGACGGTGATGGGGCCAACGTCCTGACTTTC | CATSSDGDGANVLTF
TRBJ1-1 | TRBV7-9 | . | many | TGTGCCAGCAGTCCTACGGAGGGCAGGGACACTGAAGCTTTCTTT | CASSPTEGRDTEAFF
TRBJ2-2 | TRBV19 | TRBD1 | . | TGTGCCAGTAGTCCCCGTGGGACAGGGATAGGGACCGGGGAGCTGTTTTTT | CASSPRGTGIGTGELFF
TRBJ1-1 | TRBV10-3 | TRBD1 | . | TGTGCCATCAGGACTCGCACCGGGACAGGGGAGACTGAAGCTTTCTTT | CAIRTRTGTGETEAFF
TRBJ1-1 | TRBV2 | . | many | TGTGCCAGCAGTTGGGGCACTGAAGCTTTCTTT | CASSWGTEAFF
TRBJ2-2 | TRBV7-7 | . | . | TGTGCCAGTTCCGACCCCCGGGGAAACACCGGGGAGCTGTTTTTT | CASSDPRGNTGELFF
TRBJ2-5 | TRBV24-1 | TRBD2 | . | TGTGCCAGCAGCTCCCCGAGACTAGCGGGAGTTTGGGAGACCCAGTACTTC | CASSSPRLAGVWETQYF
TRBJ1-4 | TRBV29-1 | TRBD1 | . | TGCAGCGTTGGGGCTGGGACAGGGGATGAAAAACTGTTTTTT | CSVGAGTGDEKLFF
TRBJ2-6 | TRBV29-1 | TRBD2 | . | TGCAGCGTTGGGACGGGGGGTACTGGGGCCAACGTCCTGACTTTC | CSVGTGGTGANVLTF
TRBJ2-5 | TRBV7-3 | TRBD1 | . | TGTGCCAGCAGCTCACAGGGGGCTTCGGAGACCCAGTACTTC | CASSSQGASETQYF
TRBJ2-7 | TRBV25-1 | . | . | TGTGCCAGCAGCCAACAGGTTTACGAGCAGTACTTC | CASSQQVYEQYF
TRBJ1-2 | TRBV29-1 | TRBD1 | . | TGCAGCGGTCGGACAGGGGCGTATGGCTACACCTTC | CSGRTGAYGYTF
TRBJ1-5 | TRBV2 | TRBD1 | many | TGTGCCAGCACCCTGGACAGGGGTAGCAATCAGCCCCAGCATTTT | CASTLDRGSNQPQHF
TRBJ1-5 | TRBV20-1 | . | . | TGCAGTGCTAGAGCCGTAACTAGCAATCAGCCCCAGCATTTT | CSARAVTSNQPQHF
TRBJ1-1 | TRBV10-3 | TRBD1 | . | TGTGCCATCAGTGAGTCGGGACAGGGAGGCACTGAAGCTTTCTTT | CAISESGQGGTEAFF
TRBJ1-2 | TRBV12-3/TRBV12-4 | TRBD1 | many | TGTGCCAGCAGGCCGACAGGGGGCCATGGCTACACCTTC | CASRPTGGHGYTF
TRBJ1-1 | TRBV25-1 | . | . | TGTGCCAGCAGTTTACGAAGCCCGAACACTGAAGCTTTCTTT | CASSLRSPNTEAFF
TRBJ1-2 | TRBV18 | . | . | TGTGCCAGCCAATCTAGGGGTGGCTACACCTTC | CASQSRGGYTF
TRBJ2-3 | TRBV24-1 | . | . | TGTGCCACCAGTGACCAGGGGCCGAGCCAAACAGATACGCAGTATTTT | CATSDQGPSQTDTQYF
TRBJ1-6 | TRBV6-5 | . | . | TGTGCCAGCAGTTACAACAGGGAGATTTCACCCCTCCACTTT | CASSYNREISPLHF
TRBJ2-6 | TRBV29-1 | TRBD1 | . | TGCAGCGTTGAAACAGGGGTATCTGGGGCCAACGTCCTGACTTTC | CSVETGVSGANVLTF
TRBJ1-1 | TRBV2 | . | few | TGTGCCAGCGCGGCTCACCTTGGCACTGAAGCTTTCTTT | CASAAHLGTEAFF
TRBJ2-5 | TRBV25-1 | . | once | TGTGCCAGCAGTGAATCGGAATTTCAAGAGACCCAGTACTTC | CASSESEFQETQYF
TRBJ1-1 | TRBV7-9 | . | . | TGTGCCAGCAGCTTAGCCGCGGGTCCGGGCACTGAAGCTTTCTTT | CASSLAAGPGTEAFF
TRBJ2-7 | TRBV10-3 | TRBD2 | . | TGTGCCATCACCCAAGGACTAGCGGCATACGAGCAGTACTTC | CAITQGLAAYEQYF
TRBJ1-5 | TRBV15 | TRBD1 | . | TGTGCCACCAGCAGCTTAGGAGGGGGCTATCAGCCCCAGCATTTT | CATSSLGGGYQPQHF
TRBJ1-1 | TRBV4-3 | . | . | TGCGCCAGCAGCCAAGACCGTGTGCGTGGGAACACTGAAGCTTTCTTT | CASSQDRVRGNTEAFF
TRBJ2-2 | TRBV2 | . | many | TGTGCCAGCAGTGAAGCGGCCGGGGAGCTGTTTTTT | CASSEAAGELFF
TRBJ2-2 | TRBV2 | TRBD1 | few | TGTGCCAGCAGTGATAAGGGGACAGGGTTCGCTATTAGGGAGCTGTTTTTT | CASSDKGTGFAIRELFF
TRBJ1-2 | TRBV29-1 | . | . | TGCAGCGTTGTACAGGGTAGTGCCTACACCTTC | CSVVQGSAYTF
TRBJ1-2 | TRBV29-1 | TRBD1 | few | TGCAGCGTTGAAGATCCGGGACAGGGGGCGCATGGCTACACCTTC | CSVEDPGQGAHGYTF
TRBJ2-7 | TRBV20-1 | TRBD2 | once | TGCAGTGCTAGAGATCCGGCTAGCGGGAACTACGAGCAGTACTTC | CSARDPASGNYEQYF
TRBJ2-7 | TRBV7-6 | . | . | TGTGCCAGGACAGGCAGCTCCTACGAGCAGTACTTC | CARTGSSYEQYF